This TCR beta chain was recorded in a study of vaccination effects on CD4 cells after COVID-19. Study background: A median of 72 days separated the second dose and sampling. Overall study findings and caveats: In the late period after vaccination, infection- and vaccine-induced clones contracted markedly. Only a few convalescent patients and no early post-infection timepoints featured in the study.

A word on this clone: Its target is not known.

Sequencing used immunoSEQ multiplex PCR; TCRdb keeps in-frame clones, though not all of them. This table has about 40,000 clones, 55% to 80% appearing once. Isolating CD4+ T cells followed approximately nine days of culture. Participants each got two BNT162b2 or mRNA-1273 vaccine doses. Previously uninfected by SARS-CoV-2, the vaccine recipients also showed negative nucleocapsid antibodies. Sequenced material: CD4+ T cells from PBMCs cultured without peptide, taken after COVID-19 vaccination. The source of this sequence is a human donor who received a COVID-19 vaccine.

CDR3 sequence: CASRQAPDQETQYF. The CDR3 region has the DNA TGCGCCAGCAGGCAGGCCCCAGACCAAGAGACCCAGTACTTC. The chain combines TRBV5-1 with TRBJ2-5; D is undetermined. The CDR3 is made up of 14 amino acids. Trimming took off 5 bases at V and 0 bases at J, with 11 bases between the two ends. Germline CDR1 is SGHRS and CDR2 is YFSETQ.